The next 10 T cell receptor beta chains were all read from a single sample in a study of PD-1 blockade in classical Hodgkin lymphoma. The time point is: newly diagnosed, previously untreated cHL patient sample. Profiling relied on immunoSEQ multiplex PCR, and the TCRdb table lists in-frame clones only, not all of them. The sample records about 21,000 clones, roughly 94% being singletons. Material for sequencing was peripheral blood mononuclear cells (PBMCs). The receptors stem from a human donor with classical Hodgkin lymphoma.

As regards this clone: This sample also contains other DNA sequences that code for the same CDR3. The chain recombines TRBV18 with TRBJ2-2; 9 bases are shared with TRBD1. Germline V lookup: CDR1 KGHSH, CDR2 LQKENI. This CDR3 region has 15 residues. J was trimmed by 3 bases and V by 2 bases; bases with no gene match: 1. CDR3 sequence: CASSPRTGDTGELFF. CDR3 sequence (DNA): TGTGCCAGCTCACCAAGGACAGGGGACACCGGGGAGCTGTTTTTT.

The J gene is TRBJ1-6, the V gene TRBV18; 7 bases line up with TRBD1. The CDR3 covers 16 residues. V was clipped by 2 bases and J by 8 bases; unmatched bases: 9. Germline V gene sequence: CDR1 KGHSH, CDR2 LQKENI. The CDR3 sequence is CASSPRSGQKDSPLHF. DNA of the CDR3: TGTGCCAGCTCACCAAGGTCGGGACAGAAGGATTCACCCCTCCACTTT.

V is TRBV30 and J is TRBJ2-3, with D hard to call. V gave up 4 bases and J gave up 2 bases, with 7 bases separating them. Germline-derived CDR1 and CDR2 are GTSNPN and SVGIG (reference sequence). This CDR3 has 12 amino acids. The CDR3 nucleotides read TGTGCCTGGACCCCACACACAGATACGCAGTATTTT. This codes for CAWTPHTDTQYF.

The chain joins TRBV15 to TRBJ2-7; 10 bases line up with TRBD1. The germline CDR1 and CDR2 sequences are LNHNV and YYDKDF (reference sequence). The CDR3 length is 16 residues. Trimming at V came to 0 bases and at J to 0 bases, leaving 2 bases not matched to a gene. This chain's CDR3 is CATSRDWTGGSYEQYF. The CDR3 nucleotides read TGTGCCACCAGCAGAGATTGGACAGGGGGCTCCTACGAGCAGTACTTC.

This chain links TRBV28 with TRBJ1-4; D unclear. Germline CDR1 and CDR2: MDHEN and SYDVKM. Trimming removed 3 bases at V and 4 bases at J, with 9 bases between. This CDR3 contains 14 residues. The CDR3 coding sequence is TGTGCCAGCAGTTTGTGCAGCTATAATGAAAAACTGTTTTTT. Amino acid sequence: CASSLCSYNEKLFF.

This chain uses TRBV19 with TRBJ1-4; D not certain. The germline V and J ends were trimmed by 4 bases and 5 bases, with 14 bases remaining between them. Per the germline V gene, CDR1 is LNHDA and CDR2 is SQIVND (reference sequence). The CDR3 totals 15 residues. CDR3 sequence: CASSTPRGSNEKLFF. The CDR3, as DNA: TGTGCCAGTAGTACCCCGCGAGGGTCAAATGAAAAACTGTTTTTT. The full variable domain, in which reference TRBV19 and TRBJ1-4 provide the parts outside the CDR3, is DGGITQSPKYLFRKEGQNVTLSCEQNLNHDAMYWYRQDPGQGLRLIYYSQIVNDFQKGDIAEGYSVSREKKESFPLTVTSAQKNPTAFYLCASSTPRGSNEKLFFGSGTQLSVL.

This rearrangement joins TRBV15 to TRBJ2-7; D is perhaps TRBD2 (5 bases). This CDR3 is 14 amino acids long. Germline V gene lookup returns CDR1 LNHNV and CDR2 YYDKDF (reference sequence). The V and J ends lost 0 bases and 7 bases respectively, with 13 bases between them. The CDR3: CATSREPGRGEQYF. CDR3 in DNA: TGTGCCACCAGCAGAGAACCGGGTCGGGGAGAGCAGTACTTC.

This chain links TRBV13 with TRBJ2-5; 8 bases fit TRBD1. The CDR3 sequence is 16 residues long. CDR1 and CDR2 from the germline V gene are PRHDT and FYEKMQ (reference sequence). Germline trimming cut 5 bases from V and 1 base from J; bases unmatched to any gene: 9. This CDR3 reads CASSPPGTGFQETQYF. CDR3 in DNA: TGTGCCAGCAGCCCCCCCGGGACAGGCTTCCAAGAGACCCAGTACTTC.

The genes are TRBV4-1 and TRBJ1-4; 9 nucleotides line up with TRBD1. This CDR3 is built from 16 residues. J gave up 8 bases and V 4 bases, and 11 bases lay outside the gene matches. Germline V lookup: CDR1 MGHRA, CDR2 YSYEKL. This CDR3 is CASSPADRGGREKLFF. CDR3 bases: TGCGCCAGCAGCCCCGCCGACAGGGGGGGGCGGGAAAAACTGTTTTTT.

This clone was counted a few times. The rearrangement uses TRBV19 and TRBJ1-5; D is uncertain. The V end lost 1 base, the J end lost 4 bases, and 5 bases lay between the germline ends. This CDR3 is 13 amino acids long. Germline V gene sequence: CDR1 LNHDA, CDR2 SQIVND (reference sequence). Here the CDR3 reads CASSIALNQPQHF. The DNA of the CDR3 is TGTGCCAGTAGTATAGCCCTTAATCAGCCCCAGCATTTT.